The 7 T cell receptor beta chains below all came from one sample that was sequenced in a study of response to subunit inactivated influenza vaccine. TCRdb redid the calling of the RT-PCR reads with MiXCR, one entry per CDR3 protein. Of 500,000 to 750,000 distinct CDR3 sequences listed, 11% to 15% are singletons. The sequencing used PBMCs from blood, collected 11 to 12 days after vaccination. Receptor source: a man aged 45-65 years who received an inactivated influenza vaccine.

V and J are TRBV12-3 or TRBV12-4 and TRBJ2-5; D might be TRBD1 or TRBD2, each matching 5 bases. This CDR3 is built from 13 residues. V lost 2 bases to trimming and J lost 5 bases, with 9 bases between them. The CDR3 region has the DNA TGTGCCAGCAGTTTATTTTGGGGGGAGACCCAGTACTTC. Residues: CASSLFWGETQYF.

The V call is TRBV7-9, the J call TRBJ1-1, with D unresolved. Trimming pared 5 bases from V and 1 base from J, leaving 11 bases between. This CDR3 has 14 residues. Germline CDR1 and CDR2: SEHNR and FQNEAQ (reference sequence). The CDR3 region is CASSLFPGNTEAFF. DNA of the CDR3: TGTGCCAGCAGCCTTTTCCCCGGGAACACTGAAGCTTTCTTT. Full variable domain (outside the CDR3, taken from reference TRBV7-9 and TRBJ1-1): DTGVSQNPRHKITKRGQNVTFRCDPISEHNRLYWYRQTLGQGPEFLTYFQNEAQLEKSRLLSDRFSAERPKGSFSTLEIQRTEQGDSAMYLCASSLFPGNTEAFFGQGTRLTVV.

A few counts support this clonotype. CDR3 coding DNA: TGTGCCATCAGTGAGTCTAGGAGCGGAGCGGGCTATGGCTACACCTTC. Its protein is CAISESRSGAGYGYTF. This chain links TRBV10-3 with TRBJ1-2, with D unclear. Per the germline V gene, CDR1 is ENHRY and CDR2 is SYGVKD. V was shortened by 0 bases and J by 4 bases, with 15 bases between the two germline ends. The CDR3 sequence is 16 residues long.

The V call is TRBV12-3 or TRBV12-4, the J call TRBJ2-7; tentatively, D is TRBD1 (6 bases). CDR3 length: 14 amino acids. The V end lost 7 bases, the J end lost 6 bases, and 19 bases lay between the germline ends. The CDR3 sequence: CASTPRALGGEQYF. The CDR3 coding sequence is TGTGCCAGCACCCCTAGAGCCCTAGGGGGCGAGCAGTACTTC.

This clonotype turned up a few times. The J gene is TRBJ2-2, the V gene TRBV5-1; no clear D. This CDR3 comprises 15 residues. V was clipped by 3 bases and J by 4 bases, with 13 bases between them. CDR1 and CDR2 from the germline V gene are SGHRS and YFSETQ. The CDR3 reads CASSSSPTSTGELFF. CDR3 nucleotides: TGCGCCAGCAGCTCCTCACCCACGAGCACCGGGGAGCTGTTTTTT.

This clonotype was picked up a small number of times. This sequence joins TRBV7-9 and TRBJ1-6, with D perhaps matching TRBD1 (5 bases). With 5 bases removed from V and 10 bases from J, the gap between germline ends came to 21 bases. CDR3 length: 16 residues. Germline V gives CDR1 SEHNR, CDR2 FQNEAQ (reference sequence). The CDR3: CASSMSGTGAWSPLHF. In DNA, the CDR3 is TGTGCCAGCAGCATGTCCGGGACTGGAGCTTGGTCACCCCTCCACTTT.

This clonotype has a handful of counts. V usage is TRBV5-6 and J usage is TRBJ1-2; maybe TRBD1 (5 bases). The ends were cut back, 2 bases at V and 8 bases at J, with 10 bases in the middle. The germline CDR1 and CDR2 sequences are SGHDT and YYEEEE. The CDR3 loop spans 12 amino acids. The CDR3 is CASSFGGSGYTF. The CDR3 coding sequence is TGTGCCAGCAGCTTCGGGGGATCCGGCTACACCTTC.